These T cell receptor beta chains were read from a single sample in a study of T cells in Graves' hyperthyroidism and ophthalmopathy. TCRdb re-derived calls from the multiplex PCR reads in MiXCR, one entry per CDR3 protein. This sample has fewer than 600,000 distinct CDR3 sequences, with around 15% found just once. Sequencing was carried out using blood. Receptor source: a woman between 18 and 30 years old with Graves' hyperthyroidism. Both conserved end residues are part of each CDR3. The D gene is left open where the match is weak. Only part of the rows carry a size: once, few, many, or a class if the clone is expanded.

TRBV10-3,TRBJ2-5,TRBD1,many,TGTGCCATCAGTGAGGACAGGGTAGGAGAGACCCAGTACTTC,CAISEDRVGETQYF
TRBV7-3,TRBJ1-6,-,many,TGTGCCAGCAGCTTAATGGGGGGAGATAATTCACCCCTCCACTTT,CASSLMGGDNSPLHF
TRBV2,TRBJ2-2,-,many,TGTGCCAGCGGGACTCCGAACACCGGGGAGCTGTTTTTT,CASGTPNTGELFF
TRBV12-3/TRBV12-4,TRBJ2-2,-,-,TGTGCCAGCAGCAAAAAGGGACAAAAACCCGGGGAGCTGTTTTTT,CASSKKGQKPGELFF
TRBV24-1,TRBJ2-1,-,few,TGTGCCACCAGCCAGGGGAGCTCCTACAATGAGCAGTTCTTC,CATSQGSSYNEQFF
TRBV7-6,TRBJ2-5,-,few,TGTGCCAGCAGCTCCTTAGTGGTTGAGACCCAGTACTTC,CASSSLVVETQYF
TRBV19,TRBJ2-6,-,-,TGTGCCAGTAGTATTCAGGGAACTGGGGCCAACGTCCTGACTTTC,CASSIQGTGANVLTF
TRBV5-1,TRBJ1-1,-,few,TGCGCCAGCAGCTTCAGGGCGACAGAGAACACTGAAGCTTTCTTT,CASSFRATENTEAFF
TRBV10-2,TRBJ2-1,-,many,TGCGCCAGCCAGGGACGGAGGGACTGGAGCTCCTACAATGAGCAGTTCTTC,CASQGRRDWSSYNEQFF
TRBV5-1,TRBJ2-3,TRBD2,-,TGCGCCAGCAGCAAACGGACTAGCGGGAGCCCAGATACGCAGTATTTT,CASSKRTSGSPDTQYF
TRBV5-1,TRBJ2-7,-,many,TGCGCCAGCAGCTCGGGACTCCGGACCCGTTACGAGCAGTACTTC,CASSSGLRTRYEQYF
TRBV12-3/TRBV12-4,TRBJ2-1,-,many,TGTGCCAGCAGTTTAGCGGGATTGGGCGATGAGCAGTTCTTC,CASSLAGLGDEQFF
TRBV6-1,TRBJ2-2,-,many,TGTGCCAGCAGCGATTGGAGGGCTAATGGGGAGCTGTTTTTT,CASSDWRANGELFF
TRBV12-3/TRBV12-4,TRBJ1-5,-,many,TGTGCCAGCAGTTTTTTAAGGGATCAGCCCCAGCATTTT,CASSFLRDQPQHF
TRBV6-1,TRBJ2-3,-,-,TGTGCCAGCAGAGAGGCCGGGGCGGGTCAGTCCCCAGATACGCAGTATTTT,CASREAGAGQSPDTQYF
TRBV27,TRBJ2-1,-,many,TGTGCCAGCAGCACCTTGGGATTGGGGGGCGCAGGTAATGAGCAGTTCTTC,CASSTLGLGGAGNEQFF
TRBV12-3/TRBV12-4,TRBJ2-2,-,many,TGTGCCAGCAGCACAAGGCGCGGGGCCGGGGAGCTGTTTTTT,CASSTRRGAGELFF
TRBV6-2/TRBV6-3,TRBJ2-7,TRBD2,many,TGTGCCAGCAGTTACTCCCTGGGCCTAGCGGGAGTAGTCTACGAGCAGTACTTC,CASSYSLGLAGVVYEQYF
TRBV20-1,TRBJ2-5,TRBD2,-,TGCAGTGCTACTAGCGGGGCACTCCAAGAGACCCAGTACTTC,CSATSGALQETQYF
TRBV12-3/TRBV12-4,TRBJ2-5,TRBD1,-,TGTGCCAGCAGCCTACAGGGGGCGAAGGAGACCCAGTACTTC,CASSLQGAKETQYF
TRBV5-1,TRBJ2-1,TRBD2,many,TGCGCCAGCAGCTGGACTAGCGGACTCTACAATGAGCAGTTCTTC,CASSWTSGLYNEQFF
TRBV5-5,TRBJ1-1,-,many,TGTGCCAGCAGCTTGGAGACAGCGAACACTGAAGCTTTCTTT,CASSLETANTEAFF
TRBV4-1,TRBJ1-2,-,few,TGCGCCAGCAGCCAAGATCTCGGGGAGGTACATGGCTACACCTTC,CASSQDLGEVHGYTF
TRBV4-1,TRBJ1-6,-,many,TGCGCCAGCAGCCAAGTTTGGACGAAAAGCTATAATTCACCCCTCCACTTT,CASSQVWTKSYNSPLHF
TRBV3-1,TRBJ2-2,-,many,TGTGCCAGCAAAACTTTTATCGGGACTACCGGGGAGCTGTTTTTT,CASKTFIGTTGELFF
TRBV10-1,TRBJ2-3,-,few,TGCGCCAGCAGTGAGTCAAGACAGACCACCACAGATACGCAGTATTTT,CASSESRQTTTDTQYF
TRBV9,TRBJ1-3,-,-,TGTGCCAGCAGCACACTACCAGGGAACGGAAACACCATATATTTT,CASSTLPGNGNTIYF
TRBV3-1,TRBJ2-3,TRBD2,many,TGTGCCAGCAGTCTAGGGCTAGCGGGACGCAGAGATACGCAGTATTTT,CASSLGLAGRRDTQYF
TRBV7-2,TRBJ1-5,-,few,TGTGCCAGCAGTAAACGACACTTTAGCAATCAGCCCCAGCATTTT,CASSKRHFSNQPQHF
TRBV7-9,TRBJ2-5,-,-,TGTGCCAGCAGACCGAAAAGCGGGGAGACCCAGTACTTC,CASRPKSGETQYF
TRBV6-5,TRBJ1-2,-,many,TGTGCCAGCAGTTACCCGGCCGGCCTTAGCTACACCTTC,CASSYPAGLSYTF
TRBV20-1,TRBJ1-1,-,few,TGCAGTGCTAGATTGACAGGCAACACTGAAGCTTTCTTT,CSARLTGNTEAFF
TRBV7-8,TRBJ2-3,TRBD2,many,TGTGCCAGCAGCTCTCCGGGGGGACTTGATACGCAGTATTTT,CASSSPGGLDTQYF
TRBV3-1,TRBJ2-5,-,-,TGTGCCAGCAGCCTGAGTCCCCCGACGGAGACCCAGTACTTC,CASSLSPPTETQYF
TRBV6-1,TRBJ2-2,-,-,TGTGCCTACGGGCCTCTGGGGACCGGGGAGCTGTTTTTT,CAYGPLGTGELFF
TRBV7-8,TRBJ2-7,TRBD2,many,TGTGCCAGCAGCTTACAAGGGACTAGCGCCTACGAGCAGTACTTC,CASSLQGTSAYEQYF
TRBV27,TRBJ2-7,TRBD1,many,TGTGCCAGCAGTTTAGGGACAGAGAACTACGAGCAGTACTTC,CASSLGTENYEQYF
TRBV2,TRBJ2-1,TRBD2,-,TGTGCCAGAAACTCCCTAGCGGGAGATGAGCAGTTCTTC,CARNSLAGDEQFF
TRBV27,TRBJ2-1,TRBD2,-,TGTGCCATCCCCCCTAGGGCTAGCGGGAGGTTGGGCTACAATGAGCAGTTCTTC,CAIPPRASGRLGYNEQFF
TRBV6-2/TRBV6-3,TRBJ2-3,TRBD2,-,TGTGCCAGCACTGCGGGAGTCGTTAGTACAGATACGCAGTATTTT,CASTAGVVSTDTQYF
TRBV9,TRBJ1-2,TRBD1,many,TGTGCCAGCAGCCTACAGGGGAATGGGAACTATGGCTACACCTTC,CASSLQGNGNYGYTF
TRBV19,TRBJ1-1,-,-,TGTGCCAGTAGTATAGAGGACACTGAAGCTTTCTTT,CASSIEDTEAFF
TRBV10-3,TRBJ2-5,TRBD1,-,TGTGCCATCAGGACAGGGGTAGACGAGACCCAGTACTTC,CAIRTGVDETQYF
TRBV12-3/TRBV12-4,TRBJ1-1,-,many,TGTGCCAGCAGTTTAGCCCAAAACACTGAAGCTTTCTTT,CASSLAQNTEAFF
TRBV12-5,TRBJ1-1,TRBD1,many,TGTGCTAGTGGTTTGGGACAGGGAGGGACTGAAGCTTTCTTT,CASGLGQGGTEAFF
TRBV7-6,TRBJ2-2,-,few,TGTGCCAGCAGCTTACTGCCGGCAGGGGACGGGGAGCTGTTTTTT,CASSLLPAGDGELFF
TRBV10-3,TRBJ2-5,-,many,TGTGCCATCAGTGAGTCACTAACGGTCCAAGAGACCCAGTACTTC,CAISESLTVQETQYF
TRBV12-3/TRBV12-4,TRBJ1-4,-,many,TGTGCCAGCACTGCCGGGCCCCAGACTAATGAAAAACTGTTTTTT,CASTAGPQTNEKLFF
TRBV18,TRBJ1-2,-,few,TGTGCCAGCTCACCTTCGCGGGGCGACTATGGCTACACCTTC,CASSPSRGDYGYTF
TRBV20-1,TRBJ1-1,-,-,TGCAGTGCTAGTAAGGGGTTGGACACTGAAGCTTTCTTT,CSASKGLDTEAFF
TRBV30,TRBJ1-4,-,-,TGTGCCTGTCCGGCGGCACAGAATTTGGAACTGTTTTTT,CACPAAQNLELFF
TRBV29-1,TRBJ2-5,-,few,TGCAGCGTTCAAAAGGGGGGGATTAGGGAGACCCAGTACTTC,CSVQKGGIRETQYF
TRBV7-9,TRBJ2-2,TRBD2,many,TGTGCCAGCAGCTTAGCGCGGGGTCTAGCGGTTACCACCGGGGAGCTGTTTTTT,CASSLARGLAVTTGELFF
TRBV20-1,TRBJ2-1,-,-,TGCAGTGCTAGAGAACAATTTGATGAGCAGTTCTTC,CSAREQFDEQFF
TRBV13,TRBJ2-3,-,many,TGTGCCAGCTGGGAAATCTGGGGGCTAGCGACAGATACGCAGTATTTT,CASWEIWGLATDTQYF
TRBV5-5,TRBJ2-1,-,-,TGTGCCAGCAGCTTGTCCCGGGACCACAATGAGCAGTTCTTC,CASSLSRDHNEQFF
TRBV20-1,TRBJ1-5,-,-,TGCAGTGCTACGGACAGCTCCAATCAGCCCCAGCATTTT,CSATDSSNQPQHF
TRBV6-2/TRBV6-3,TRBJ1-5,TRBD1,few,TGTGCCAGCAGCAGGACAGGGGGGACTTATAGCAATCAGCCCCAGCATTTT,CASSRTGGTYSNQPQHF
TRBV27,TRBJ1-2,TRBD1,-,TGTGCCAGCAGTTCTACAGGGGGCGAGAACTATGGCTACACCTTC,CASSSTGGENYGYTF
TRBV7-8,TRBJ2-3,TRBD1,few,TGTGCCAGCAGCTTAGGGACAGGCCTAACAGATACGCAGTATTTT,CASSLGTGLTDTQYF